A single T cell receptor beta chain is shown here with its context. Antigen: not known. The sample originates from a study of T cell responses to AZD1222 COVID-19 vaccine. Some clones are missing from TCRdb's copy, which holds only in-frame ones; the method was immunoSEQ multiplex PCR. Seen here are some 140,000 clones, around nine tenths observed once, and the top ten hold 1.9%. Study-level points and caveats: Vaccine-related CD4 TCRs covered spike, predominating at 160-218 and 743-854. Donors were mostly white British, more females; clonal diversity possibly underestimated. Repertoire sampling was restricted to post-peak T cell response timepoints.

The CDR3 consists of 11 residues. V lost 3 bases, J lost 4 bases, and 3 bases lay in between. The germline CDR1 and CDR2 sequences are MNHEY and SMNVEV (reference sequence). This chain links TRBV27 with TRBJ1-2; D is ambiguous. This material consisted of peripheral blood, taken on day 0 of AZD1222 vaccination. The receptor's source is an adult in good health. The CDR3 DNA is TGTGCCAGCAGTTTTGTCTATGGCTACACCTTC. It translates to CASSFVYGYTF.